These 20 T cell receptor beta chains share one sample of origin, sequenced in a study of cytomegalovirus exposure and HLA in healthy donors. It was with 60 Vbeta and 13 Jbeta primers that the PCR ran. Sequencing used immunoSEQ multiplex PCR; TCRdb keeps in-frame clones, though not all of them. The repertoire holds roughly 120,000 clones, with less than 90% as singletons. Sequenced material: PBMCs. Source of these receptors: a man aged 45-60 years in good health and CMV-seronegative.

The chain employs TRBV15 and TRBJ2-7, with D maybe TRBD2 (6 bases). Germline V gene lookup returns CDR1 LNHNV and CDR2 YYDKDF (reference sequence). The length of the CDR3 is 12 residues. V was cut by 5 bases and J by 5 bases, with 10 bases left in between. CDR3 amino acids: CATSGGGHEQYF. CDR3 nucleotides: TGTGCCACCAGCGGCGGAGGGCACGAGCAGTACTTC.

This clone was seen a single time. This rearrangement joins TRBV6-4 to TRBJ1-2, with 8 bases that match TRBD1. Trimming removed 6 bases from V and 1 base from J; junction bases left unmatched: 1. This CDR3 contains 13 residues. Germline assignment: CDR1 MRHNA and CDR2 SNTAGT. CDR3 nucleotides: TGTGCCAGCAGAGGACAGGGTAACTATGGCTACACCTTC. Translating gives CASRGQGNYGYTF.

The chain is built from TRBV7-9 and TRBJ1-4, with D possibly matching TRBD1 (6 bases). Germline assignment: CDR1 SEHNR and CDR2 FQNEAQ (reference sequence). The CDR3 has 13 amino acids. Trimming left V 3 bases short and J 11 bases short, with 13 bases between. CDR3 sequence: CASSFLQGGKLFF. The CDR3 DNA reads TGTGCCAGCAGCTTCCTACAGGGAGGGAAACTGTTTTTT.

The J gene is TRBJ1-4, the V gene TRBV6-1; 8 bases match TRBD1. The germline gives CDR1 MNHNS, CDR2 SASEGT. This CDR3 has 15 residues. Trimming removed 2 bases from V and 5 bases from J; junction bases left unmatched: 4. CDR3: CASSEQGAENEKLFF. The DNA of the CDR3 is TGTGCCAGCAGTGAACAGGGGGCAGAAAATGAAAAACTGTTTTTT.

This clone was seen just once. The rearrangement links TRBV2 to TRBJ2-7, with D hard to call. V gave up 7 bases and J gave up 0 bases, with 19 bases separating them. The CDR3 is made up of 16 amino acids. CDR1 and CDR2 (germline): SNHLY, FYNNEI. The CDR3 spells CASKVVSGAASYEQYF. The CDR3 region has the DNA TGTGCCAGCAAGGTGGTGTCTGGCGCGGCCTCCTACGAGCAGTACTTC.

The chain has TRBV6-5 and TRBJ2-5; D might be TRBD1 (5 bases). V lost 0 bases and J 5 bases, leaving 13 bases between the germline ends. The CDR3 covers 15 residues. CDR1 is MNHEY and CDR2 is SVGAGI in the germline V gene. The CDR3, as DNA: TGTGCCAGCAGTTACTCGGGCAGGGCTGGGGAGACCCAGTACTTC. This encodes CASSYSGRAGETQYF.

As regards this clone: One end of the junction varies from germline; a read error may be responsible. V gene TRBV7-9 combines with J gene TRBJ2-7; D uncertain. The V gene's germline CDR1 is SEHNR and CDR2 FQNEAQ (reference sequence). The CDR3 is made up of 13 amino acids. Here the CDR3 reads CSSSFNGSYEQYF. The DNA for the CDR3 is TGTTCCAGCAGCTTCAACGGCTCCTACGAGCAGTACTTC.

The chain is built from TRBV18 and TRBJ1-5, with D possibly TRBD1 on 6 matching bases. The V gene's germline CDR1 is KGHSH and CDR2 LQKENI. The length of the CDR3 is 15 residues. The ends were cut back, 3 bases at V and 4 bases at J, with 13 bases in the middle. CDR3: CASSPSDRRNQPQHF. CDR3 coding DNA: TGTGCCAGCTCACCCTCCGACAGGAGAAATCAGCCCCAGCATTTT.

The V call is TRBV7-2, the J call TRBJ2-6, with 7 bases identical to TRBD2. The V gene end was trimmed by 2 bases and the J gene end by 4 bases; junction bases not matched to a gene: 5. The CDR3 contains 16 residues. Germline CDR1 reads SGHTA; CDR2 reads FQGNSA. The CDR3 region is CASSLSSAGGANVLTF. For the CDR3, the DNA is TGTGCCAGCAGCTTATCGTCAGCGGGGGGGGCCAACGTCCTGACTTTC. The full variable domain, with the rest looked up from reference TRBV7-2 and TRBJ2-6, is GAGVSQSPSNKVTEKGKDVELRCDPISGHTALYWYRQSLGQGLEFLIYFQGNSAPDKSGLPSDRFSAERTGGSVSTLTIQRTQQEDSAVYLCASSLSSAGGANVLTFGAGSRLTVL.

The rearrangement links TRBV29-1 to TRBJ2-1, with TRBD2 matching 11 bases. Unmatched junction bases numbered 4, after V lost 4 bases and J lost 5 bases. CDR3 size: 14 residues. Looked up from germline, CDR1 is SQVTM and CDR2 is ANQGSEA. CDR3 region: CSVGRLAGNNEQFF. The CDR3, as DNA: TGCAGCGTTGGGCGACTAGCGGGAAACAATGAGCAGTTCTTC.

V usage is TRBV28 and J usage is TRBJ2-6; 8 bases align to TRBD2. Germline assignment: CDR1 MDHEN and CDR2 SYDVKM. The trim removed 6 bases at V and 0 bases at J, leaving 10 bases unmatched. The CDR3 sequence is 18 residues long. CDR3 DNA sequence: TGTGCCAGCAGCCGCAACCGGGGGGGTAACTCTGGGGCCAACGTCCTGACTTTC. It specifies CASSRNRGGNSGANVLTF.

This clone was detected only a few times. The genes are TRBV7-2 and TRBJ2-3; 7 bases match TRBD2. Per germline, CDR1 SGHTA and CDR2 FQGNSA. The CDR3 has 15 residues. The junction had 7 bases not matched to a gene; V was cut back by 1 base and J by 6 bases. As DNA, the CDR3 is TGTGCCAGCAGCTTAGAGGTGGTTAGCGGGGATACGCAGTATTTT. Its translation: CASSLEVVSGDTQYF.

The CDR3 DNA reads TGTGCCACCAGCAGAGAAATTGACGTATCAGGGGAGAACACTGAAGCTTTCTTT. This sequence encodes CATSREIDVSGENTEAFF. The chain uses TRBV15 and TRBJ1-1; D perhaps matches TRBD1 (6 bases). Germline V lookup: CDR1 LNHNV, CDR2 YYDKDF (reference sequence). Trimming left V 0 bases short and J 1 base short, with 18 bases between. The CDR3 sequence is 18 residues long.

This clone was counted only a few times. CDR3 amino acids: CASSLRTSGSGELFF. In DNA, the CDR3 is TGTGCCAGCAGCTTAAGGACTAGCGGGAGCGGGGAGCTGTTTTTT. The J gene is TRBJ2-2, the V gene TRBV7-2; 13 nucleotides agree with TRBD2. Per the germline V gene, CDR1 is SGHTA and CDR2 is FQGNSA. J lost 7 bases, V lost 2 bases, and 1 base had no gene match. This CDR3 contains 15 residues.

CDR3 region: CASSLSAGIYGYTF. The CDR3 region has the DNA TGTGCCAGCAGTTTATCGGCAGGGATATATGGCTACACCTTC. The chain recombines TRBV27 with TRBJ1-2; a weak D match, TRBD1 (5 bases). CDR3 size: 14 residues. Germline V lookup: CDR1 MNHEY, CDR2 SMNVEV (reference sequence). With 0 bases removed from V and 5 bases from J, the gap between germline ends came to 10 bases.

This chain links TRBV6-4 with TRBJ2-3, with a tentative D call TRBD2 (6 bases). This CDR3 has 18 residues. Trimming removed 0 bases from V and 0 bases from J, with 16 bases in between. Looked up from germline, CDR1 is MRHNA and CDR2 is SNTAGT. CDR3 residues: CASSDSGGDEASTDTQYF. CDR3 DNA sequence: TGTGCCAGCAGTGACTCAGGAGGGGACGAAGCAAGCACAGATACGCAGTATTTT.

The chain uses TRBV2 and TRBJ1-5; D gene unclear. The CDR3 has 12 amino acids. Trimming stripped 3 bases from V and 9 bases from J, with 9 bases between. Germline lookup yields CDR1 SNHLY and CDR2 FYNNEI. The CDR3 spells CASSDRGRPQHF. The CDR3 nucleotides are TGTGCCAGCAGTGATCGAGGGAGGCCCCAGCATTTT.

In its sample, this clone was seen once. The rearrangement links TRBV6-5 to TRBJ2-5; D is unclear. The CDR3 totals 16 residues. Germline lookup yields CDR1 MNHEY and CDR2 SVGAGI. The germline V and J ends were trimmed by 0 bases and 3 bases, with 14 bases remaining between them. CDR3 residues: CASSYSQIQKKETQYF. In DNA form, the CDR3 reads TGTGCCAGCAGTTACTCTCAGATCCAAAAGAAAGAGACCCAGTACTTC.

The chain carries TRBV5-4 and TRBJ2-3; TRBD2 matches at 12 bases. CDR1 SGHNT and CDR2 YYREEE come from the germline V gene (reference sequence). CDR3 size: 13 residues. Trimming cost V 7 bases and J 3 bases; bases outside gene matches: 0. CDR3: CASGTSGTDTQYF. As DNA, the CDR3 is TGTGCCAGCGGGACTAGCGGGACAGATACGCAGTATTTT.

The chain joins TRBV27 to TRBJ2-6; 12 bases map to TRBD1. The CDR3 sequence is 19 residues long. From germline, CDR1 is MNHEY and CDR2 SMNVEV (reference sequence). V shed 5 bases, J shed 1 base, and the junction held 9 bases outside the gene matches. The DNA of the CDR3 is TGTGCCAGCAGTCTCGGGACAGGGGGCGGGGTTTCTGGGGCCAACGTCCTGACTTTC. This encodes CASSLGTGGGVSGANVLTF. Full variable domain (outside the CDR3, taken from reference TRBV27 and TRBJ2-6): EAQVTQNPRYLITVTGKKLTVTCSQNMNHEYMSWYRQDPGLGLRQIYYSMNVEVTDKGDVPEGYKVSRKEKRNFPLILESPSPNQTSLYFCASSLGTGGGVSGANVLTFGAGSRLTVL.